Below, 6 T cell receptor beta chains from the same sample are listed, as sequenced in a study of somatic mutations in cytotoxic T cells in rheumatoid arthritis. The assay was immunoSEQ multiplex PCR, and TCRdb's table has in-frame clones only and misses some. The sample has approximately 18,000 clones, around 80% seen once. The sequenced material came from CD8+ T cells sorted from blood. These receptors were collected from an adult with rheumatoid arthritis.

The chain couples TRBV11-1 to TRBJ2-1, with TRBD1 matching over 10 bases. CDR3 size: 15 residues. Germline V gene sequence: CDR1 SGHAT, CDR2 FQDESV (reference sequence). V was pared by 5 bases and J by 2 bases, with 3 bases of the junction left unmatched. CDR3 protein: CASSHDRGPYNEQFF. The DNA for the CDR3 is TGTGCCAGCAGCCACGACAGGGGGCCCTACAATGAGCAGTTCTTC.

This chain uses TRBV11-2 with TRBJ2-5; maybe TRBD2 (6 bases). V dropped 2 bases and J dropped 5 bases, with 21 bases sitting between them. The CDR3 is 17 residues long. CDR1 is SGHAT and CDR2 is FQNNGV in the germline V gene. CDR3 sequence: CASSLRLDGGMRETQYF. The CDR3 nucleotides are TGTGCCAGCAGCTTACGACTAGACGGGGGAATGCGGGAGACCCAGTACTTC.

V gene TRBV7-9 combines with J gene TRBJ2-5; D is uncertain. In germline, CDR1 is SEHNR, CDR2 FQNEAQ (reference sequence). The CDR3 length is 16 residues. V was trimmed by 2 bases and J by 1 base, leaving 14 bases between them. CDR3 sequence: CASSLNTGIAQETQYF. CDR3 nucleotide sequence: TGTGCCAGCAGCTTAAATACCGGCATAGCCCAAGAGACCCAGTACTTC. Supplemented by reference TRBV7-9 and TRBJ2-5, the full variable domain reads DTGVSQNPRHKITKRGQNVTFRCDPISEHNRLYWYRQTLGQGPEFLTYFQNEAQLEKSRLLSDRFSAERPKGSFSTLEIQRTEQGDSAMYLCASSLNTGIAQETQYFGPGTRLLVL.

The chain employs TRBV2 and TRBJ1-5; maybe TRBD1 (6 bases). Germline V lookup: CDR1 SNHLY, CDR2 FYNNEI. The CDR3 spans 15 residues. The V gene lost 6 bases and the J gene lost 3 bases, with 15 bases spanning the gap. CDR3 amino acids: CASRYDRSINQPQHF. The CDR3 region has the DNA TGTGCCAGCAGATACGACAGGAGTATCAATCAGCCCCAGCATTTT.

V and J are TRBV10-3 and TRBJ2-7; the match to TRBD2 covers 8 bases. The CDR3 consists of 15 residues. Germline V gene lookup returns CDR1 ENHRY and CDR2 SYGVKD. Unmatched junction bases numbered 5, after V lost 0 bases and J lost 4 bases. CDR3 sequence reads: CAISESGLVEYEQYF. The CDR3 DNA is TGTGCCATCAGTGAGTCGGGACTAGTGGAGTACGAGCAGTACTTC.

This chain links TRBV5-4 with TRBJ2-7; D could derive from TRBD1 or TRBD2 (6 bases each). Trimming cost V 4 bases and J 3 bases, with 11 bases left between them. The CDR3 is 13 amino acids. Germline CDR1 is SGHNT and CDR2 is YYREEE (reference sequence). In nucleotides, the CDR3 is TGTGCCAGCAGCAGAGGGGGGTACTACGAGCAGTACTTC. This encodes CASSRGGYYEQYF.